These T cell receptor beta chains were read from a single sample in a study of early stage breast cancer tumors. Measured with immunoSEQ multiplex PCR; TCRdb has only the in-frame clones, and not every one. The profile shows about 69,000 clones, roughly 80% of them singletons. Sequenced sample: blood. These receptors all come from a person aged 40-50 years with breast cancer. Both conserved end residues are part of each CDR3. Each record gives: clone size, D gene, V gene, J gene, CDR3 protein, CDR3 DNA. The D gene is left open where the match is weak. A clone size is listed for some rows: how often the clone was seen (once, few, many), or a class if it is expanded.

.	TRBD1	TRBV6-5	TRBJ1-2	CASSPDRDYGYTF	TGTGCCAGCAGCCCGGACAGGGACTATGGCTACACCTTC
.	.	TRBV19	TRBJ2-7	CASSIGTNNEQYF	TGTGCCAGTAGTATAGGGACAAACAACGAGCAGTACTTC
.	TRBD2	TRBV28	TRBJ2-7	CARPSPGTRVYEQYF	TGTGCCAGACCCTCCCCCGGGACTAGAGTCTACGAGCAGTACTTC
.	.	TRBV4-2	TRBJ2-1	CASSQGGESHEQFF	TGTGCCAGCAGCCAAGGGGGGGAAAGCCACGAGCAGTTCTTC
.	.	TRBV7-9	TRBJ1-3	CASSLGLDRNTIYF	TGTGCCAGCAGCTTAGGACTTGATCGAAACACCATATATTTT
.	.	TRBV6-4	TRBJ1-1	CASSEAPNTEAFF	TGTGCCAGCAGTGAGGCTCCGAACACTGAAGCTTTCTTT
.	TRBD1	TRBV19	TRBJ2-1	CASSIFRGSANEQFF	TGTGCCAGTAGTATATTCAGGGGGAGTGCAAATGAGCAGTTCTTC
.	.	TRBV30	TRBJ2-1	CAWSAEQGGYNEQFF	TGTGCCTGGAGTGCCGAACAGGGTGGATACAATGAGCAGTTCTTC
.	TRBD1	TRBV27	TRBJ2-3	CATSGTGSTDTQYF	TGTGCCACCTCCGGGACAGGAAGCACAGATACGCAGTATTTT
few	.	TRBV9	TRBJ2-3	CASSPGFSDTQYF	TGTGCCAGCAGCCCAGGGTTTTCAGATACGCAGTATTTT
.	TRBD2	TRBV7-9	TRBJ2-1	CASSSSLIAGGPVDEQFF	TGTGCCAGCAGCTCTTCACTCATAGCGGGAGGGCCGGTGGATGAGCAGTTCTTC
.	.	TRBV19	TRBJ1-4	CASSKGGWTNEKLFF	TGTGCCAGTAGTAAAGGGGGATGGACTAATGAAAAACTGTTTTTT
.	.	TRBV6-5	TRBJ2-5	CASSYDRSRRETQYF	TGTGCCAGCAGTTACGACCGGTCCCGTAGAGAGACCCAGTACTTC
.	.	TRBV20-1	TRBJ1-1	CSARDSEAFF	TGCAGTGCTAGGGACAGTGAAGCTTTCTTT
once	.	TRBV30	TRBJ2-3	CAWKAYTQYF	TGTGCCTGGAAAGCATATACGCAGTATTTT
once	.	TRBV30	TRBJ1-3	CAWRPGVDYTIYF	TGTGCCTGGAGGCCAGGGGTCGACTACACCATATATTTT
.	.	TRBV19	TRBJ2-7	CASSIDGSWSSYEQYF	TGTGCCAGTAGTATAGACGGGAGTTGGAGCTCCTACGAGCAGTACTTC
.	.	TRBV19	TRBJ1-2	CASSSGQPANYGYTF	TGTGCCAGTAGTAGTGGTCAGCCAGCTAACTATGGCTACACCTTC
once	.	TRBV2	TRBJ1-1	CASSDSLNTEAFF	TGTGCCAGCAGTGACAGCCTGAACACTGAAGCTTTCTTT
.	TRBD1	TRBV4-2	TRBJ1-2	CASSPTRGLGGYTF	TGTGCCAGCAGCCCCACCAGGGGGCTGGGGGGCTACACCTTC
.	.	TRBV2	TRBJ1-2	CASSHQGLRHGYTF	TGTGCCAGCAGTCACCAAGGACTAAGGCATGGCTACACCTTC
.	TRBD1	TRBV5-4	TRBJ2-3	CASTTGGTDTQYF	TGTGCCAGCACTACAGGGGGTACAGATACGCAGTATTTT
.	.	TRBV5-1	TRBJ2-7	CASSLYEQYF	TGCGCCAGCAGCTTGTACGAGCAGTACTTC
.	.	TRBV10-2	TRBJ1-1	CASSEQGNTEAFF	TGCGCCAGCAGTGAGCAGGGGAACACTGAAGCTTTCTTT
.	TRBD2	TRBV5-1	TRBJ2-1	CASSLEAGGPGSYNEQFF	TGCGCCAGCAGCTTGGAAGCGGGAGGGCCGGGCTCCTACAATGAGCAGTTCTTC
.	TRBD2	TRBV28	TRBJ2-1	CASSVLFGTSVSDEQFF	TGTGCCAGCAGTGTCCTGTTCGGGACTAGCGTATCCGATGAGCAGTTCTTC
.	.	TRBV5-4	TRBJ2-7	CASSLYGMEQYF	TGTGCCAGCAGCTTGTATGGAATGGAGCAGTACTTC
few	.	TRBV27	TRBJ1-1	CASNTGRGETEAFF	TGTGCCAGCAACACAGGTCGAGGGGAGACTGAAGCTTTCTTT
.	.	TRBV5-5	TRBJ2-2	CASSSDRLNTGELFF	TGTGCCAGCAGCTCCGACAGGTTGAACACCGGGGAGCTGTTTTTT
.	TRBD1	TRBV7-2	TRBJ1-2	CASSLGQGANYGYTF	TGTGCCAGCAGCTTAGGACAGGGGGCTAACTATGGCTACACCTTC
.	TRBD1	TRBV9	TRBJ2-5	CASSAQSGGPQETQYF	TGTGCCAGCAGCGCACAGTCAGGGGGACCCCAAGAGACCCAGTACTTC
.	TRBD1	TRBV28	TRBJ1-1	CASSLLPGQGIRAFF	TGTGCCAGCAGTTTACTCCCGGGACAGGGTATAAGGGCTTTCTTT
.	.	TRBV18	TRBJ1-4	CASSSTAPTTNEKLFF	TGTGCCAGCTCAAGTACAGCACCCACAACTAATGAAAAACTGTTTTTT
few	.	TRBV7-8	TRBJ2-7	CASSQGVEQYF	TGTGCCAGCAGCCAAGGGGTCGAGCAGTACTTC
once	.	TRBV11-2	TRBJ1-3	CASSSKSPNSGNTIYF	TGTGCCAGCAGCTCCAAGTCCCCTAACTCTGGAAACACCATATATTTT
once	.	TRBV6-5	TRBJ2-7	CASSYQGGRSSYEQYF	TGTGCCAGCAGTTATCAGGGGGGACGGAGCTCCTACGAGCAGTACTTC
.	TRBD2	TRBV19	TRBJ2-7	CASSIEGGRAGEQYF	TGTGCCAGTAGTATAGAGGGCGGGAGGGCCGGCGAGCAGTACTTC
.	.	TRBV7-9	TRBJ2-7	CASSRDTEQYF	TGTGCCAGCAGCCGGGACACCGAGCAGTACTTC
.	TRBD1	TRBV12-5	TRBJ2-5	CASGLGTNRGETQYF	TGTGCTAGTGGTTTGGGGACCAACAGGGGCGAGACCCAGTACTTC
.	.	TRBV29-1	TRBJ1-2	CSVGPGVWGYTF	TGCAGCGTGGGCCCAGGGGTATGGGGCTACACCTTC
.	.	TRBV6-5	TRBJ1-2	CASSYSPKSAGYTF	TGTGCCAGCAGTTACTCTCCTAAGTCGGCGGGCTACACCTTC
.	.	TRBV9	TRBJ2-5	CASSVGFQEETQYF	TGTGCCAGCAGCGTAGGGTTCCAGGAAGAGACCCAGTACTTC
.	.	TRBV7-8	TRBJ1-5	CASSYRDGTMPQHF	TGTGCCAGCAGCTACCGGGACGGTACGATGCCCCAGCATTTT
.	.	TRBV7-2	TRBJ2-7	CASSLESRAAYEQYF	TGTGCCAGCAGCTTAGAATCCAGGGCGGCCTACGAGCAGTACTTC
.	.	TRBV18	TRBJ1-1	CASSPLFQGSNTEAFF	TGTGCCAGCTCACCACTTTTTCAGGGTTCGAACACTGAAGCTTTCTTT
.	.	TRBV21-1	TRBJ2-7	CASSPWTGSYEQYF	TGTGCCAGCAGTCCCTGGACGGGGTCCTACGAGCAGTACTTC
.	TRBD2	TRBV10-2	TRBJ2-1	CASSDVSGRGNNEQFF	TGCGCCAGCAGTGACGTTAGCGGGAGAGGAAACAATGAGCAGTTCTTC
.	.	TRBV7-9	TRBJ2-7	CASSLVPETYEQYF	TGTGCCAGCAGCTTAGTGCCAGAGACCTACGAGCAGTACTTC
.	TRBD1	TRBV10-3	TRBJ2-5	CAISDRNPIRGTGPPETQYF	TGTGCCATCAGTGATAGGAACCCAATCCGGGGGACAGGGCCGCCGGAGACCCAGTACTTC
.	.	TRBV18	TRBJ2-1	CASSPGLYNEQFF	TGTGCCAGCTCACCGGGACTCTACAATGAGCAGTTCTTC
.	TRBD1	TRBV5-1	TRBJ2-5	CASSPREGQGGETQYF	TGCGCCAGCAGCCCCCGGGAGGGACAGGGGGGAGAGACCCAGTACTTC
.	TRBD1	TRBV27	TRBJ2-3	CASRRQGGDTQYF	TGTGCCAGCCGAAGACAGGGTGGAGATACGCAGTATTTT
.	.	TRBV6-1	TRBJ2-3	CASRRSMGTDTQYF	TGTGCCAGCAGACGGAGTATGGGCACAGATACGCAGTATTTT